The rows below give T cell receptor beta chains drawn from one sample of a study of blood T cell repertoires in COVID-19. The method was immunoSEQ multiplex PCR; TCRdb's version includes in-frame clones alone and lacks a portion of them. The sample has about 180,000 clones, approximately 88% seen once. The sample taken for sequencing was peripheral blood. Source of these receptors: a woman aged 25 to 39 with acute or convalescent COVID-19. The CDR3 runs from the conserved cysteine through the conserved F or W. A D gene is named only where the DNA matches it firmly. Clone size is stated in some rows and not others, as once, few, many or a class when expanded.

D gene,clone size,J gene,V gene,CDR3 protein,CDR3 DNA
NA,NA,TRBJ1-2,TRBV28,CASRTGGITNYGYTF,TGTGCCAGCAGGACCGGCGGAATTACTAACTATGGCTACACCTTC
NA,NA,TRBJ1-1,TRBV6-1,CASSEAWGVNTEAFF,TGTGCCAGCAGTGAAGCGTGGGGGGTGAACACTGAAGCTTTCTTT
NA,NA,TRBJ2-7,TRBV18,CASSLGWGPLGEQYF,TGTGCCAGCTCACTTGGTTGGGGGCCTTTAGGCGAGCAGTACTTC
TRBD2,NA,TRBJ2-2,TRBV7-9,CASSLFFRGGGSAGELFF,TGTGCCAGCAGCTTATTTTTTCGTGGTGGCGGGAGTGCCGGGGAGCTGTTTTTT
NA,NA,TRBJ2-1,TRBV5-4,CASSLEAGNNEQFF,TGTGCCAGCAGCTTGGAGGCGGGAAACAATGAGCAGTTCTTC
TRBD2,once,TRBJ2-3,TRBV14,CASSQDRGSGTDTQYF,TGTGCCAGCAGCCAAGATCGGGGTAGCGGGACGGATACGCAGTATTTT
TRBD1,once,TRBJ2-7,TRBV7-9,CASSHRTGTYEQYF,TGTGCCAGCAGCCATCGGACAGGGACCTACGAGCAGTACTTC
NA,NA,TRBJ2-1,TRBV27,CASRPGLNSYNEQFF,TGTGCCAGCAGGCCTGGACTGAACTCCTACAATGAGCAGTTCTTC
NA,NA,TRBJ2-4,TRBV2,CASSEVFGGIQYF,TGTGCCAGCAGTGAGGTCTTCGGTGGCATTCAGTACTTC
TRBD1,NA,TRBJ1-3,TRBV5-1,CASSDSQGIGNTIYF,TGCGCCAGCAGCGACTCACAGGGGATAGGAAACACCATATATTTT
TRBD2,NA,TRBJ2-1,TRBV5-1,CASSQQLAGGSYNEQFF,TGCGCCAGCAGCCAACAACTAGCGGGAGGAAGCTACAATGAGCAGTTCTTC
TRBD1,NA,TRBJ2-1,TRBV5-1,CASSPLGGGQGEDGSEQFF,TGCGCCAGCAGCCCTCTAGGGGGCGGACAAGGTGAGGACGGTAGTGAGCAGTTCTTC
NA,once,TRBJ2-2,TRBV7-2,CASSLVGRRGTGELFF,TGTGCCAGCAGCTTAGTGGGTAGAAGAGGAACCGGGGAGCTGTTTTTT
NA,NA,TRBJ2-3,TRBV27,CASSLKSSGGNGPDTQYF,TGTGCCAGCAGTTTAAAGTCTAGTGGAGGGAATGGGCCAGATACGCAGTATTTT
NA,NA,TRBJ1-3,TRBV14,CASSQDHNTIYF,TGTGCCAGCAGCCAAGATCATAACACCATATATTTT
NA,NA,TRBJ2-5,TRBV10-3,CATRGGGNQETQYF,TGTGCCACCAGAGGGGGGGGGAACCAAGAGACCCAGTACTTC
NA,few,TRBJ2-6,TRBV11-3,CASSPGGKSGANVLTF,TGTGCCAGCAGCCCTGGGGGGAAATCTGGGGCCAACGTCCTGACTTTC
NA,NA,TRBJ2-5,TRBV19,CASSPLTQSREAQYF,TGTGCCAGTAGTCCCCTAACCCAGTCCAGAGAGGCCCAGTACTTC
NA,NA,TRBJ2-1,TRBV6-6,CASRGRRDKAIDEQFF,TGTGCCAGCAGGGGCCGACGGGACAAAGCAATCGATGAGCAGTTCTTC
NA,NA,TRBJ1-1,TRBV6-6,CASSYSVEGMNTEAFF,TGTGCCAGCAGTTACTCAGTTGAGGGCATGAACACTGAAGCTTTCTTT